The clone carrying this TCR beta chain was seen only a few times. What it binds is unknown. The data originate from a study of molecular identifiers for immune sequencing clone quantification. Study summary: RNA from roughly 20,000 or 100,000 naive CD8 cells was split five ways in replicates, with four sequenced.

TCRdb independently ran MiXCR on the PCR reads; one entry per CDR3 protein. The sample has about 500,000 distinct CDR3 sequences, roughly 26% seen once. There are 20 residues in the CDR3. Germline CDR1 reads MNHEY; CDR2 reads SMNVEV (reference sequence). Trimming stripped 2 bases from V and 1 base from J, with 24 bases between. Regarding the study as a whole: Clonotypes surpassing 20 RNA copies contained over 97% of effector molecules, versus under 1% in naive cells.

The receptor was derived from a human donor in good health. Some libraries in this study had Jurkat cell RNA spiked in. The specimen was naive CD8+ T cells from blood, with Jurkat cell RNA spiked in. Indicated subset: FACS-sorted CD8+CD4-CCR7+CD45RA+ naive T cells. The chain combines TRBV27 with TRBJ1-5; tentatively, D is TRBD1 (6 bases). DNA for the CDR3: TGTGCCAGCAGTTTACTCTCCCCGCGTTACGGGGGGCTGAGCAATCAGCCCCAGCATTTT. Translating gives CASSLLSPRYGGLSNQPQHF.